The 26 T cell receptor beta chains reported below all come from one sample, sequenced in a study of shared clonotypes between healthy human individuals. Naive CD8 cells, CD45RO-negative and positively selected for CCR7, excluded terminally differentiated effector memory CD45RA+ cells. Method: immunoSEQ multiplex PCR; TCRdb's copy keeps in-frame clones and lacks some. The sample lists under 1 million clones; 92% were seen once. Sequencing was carried out using naive CD8+ T cells sorted from blood. Every receptor here comes from a man aged 30 to 45 in good health.

This chain connects TRBV7-9 to TRBJ1-1, with 8 bases identical to TRBD1. The V and J ends lost 5 bases and 2 bases, in that order; junction bases with no gene match: 7. The V gene's germline CDR1 is SEHNR and CDR2 FQNEAQ (reference sequence). The CDR3 length is 15 residues. The CDR3 here is CASSLKQGVNTEAFF. CDR3 nucleotide sequence: TGTGCCAGCAGCCTAAAACAGGGGGTTAACACTGAAGCTTTCTTT.

The chain carries TRBV2 and TRBJ2-1, with D possibly called TRBD1 or TRBD2 (5 bases each). The V end was cut by 7 bases, the J end by 0 bases, with 13 bases between. The CDR3 consists of 15 residues. The germline gives CDR1 SNHLY, CDR2 FYNNEI. CDR3 amino acids: CASIEGPSSYNEQFF. In DNA form, the CDR3 reads TGTGCCAGCATTGAGGGGCCAAGCTCCTACAATGAGCAGTTCTTC.

This clone occurred once. The chain has TRBV28 and TRBJ2-1; 9 nucleotides align to TRBD1. The CDR3 totals 15 residues. V was pared by 3 bases and J by 1 base, with 1 base of the junction left unmatched. CDR1 and CDR2 (germline): MDHEN, SYDVKM. CDR3 amino acids: CASSLDRGSYNEQFF. CDR3 in DNA: TGTGCCAGCAGTTTGGACAGGGGTTCCTACAATGAGCAGTTCTTC.

The V and J genes are TRBV10-3 and TRBJ1-1; D remains ambiguous. The CDR3 spans 16 residues. V was clipped by 8 bases and J by 0 bases, with 19 bases between them. Looked up from germline, CDR1 is ENHRY and CDR2 is SYGVKD. The CDR3 DNA reads as TGTGCCATCGCTCCAGTGCAGAGCGACATGAACACTGAAGCTTTCTTT. Protein product: CAIAPVQSDMNTEAFF.

This chain joins TRBV14 and TRBJ2-1, with TRBD2 matching over 7 bases. Germline CDR1 reads SGHDN; CDR2 reads FVKESK. The CDR3 sequence is 17 residues long. V trimming: 2 bases; J trimming: 4 bases; junction bases outside the gene matches: 11. The CDR3 spells CASSQSPGLPVYNEQFF. For the CDR3, the DNA is TGTGCCAGCAGCCAATCTCCGGGACTACCAGTGTACAATGAGCAGTTCTTC.

Notes on this clone: The junction departs from the called germline gene at one end, perhaps through a read error. The chain couples TRBV6-6 to TRBJ1-4, with 7 bases aligning to TRBD1. CDR1 is MNHNY and CDR2 is SVGAGI in the germline V gene (reference sequence). The CDR3 covers 14 residues. The CDR3 spells CASSDSRGLGKLFF. The CDR3 DNA is TGTGCCAGCAGTGACTCCAGGGGGTTAGGAAAACTGTTTTTT.

This clone was counted a single time. The chain links TRBV11-2 to TRBJ2-1; 7 bases agree with TRBD2. The CDR3 is 16 amino acids. Germline CDR1 reads SGHAT; CDR2 reads FQNNGV. The V segment lost 0 bases and the J segment 7 bases; nucleotides outside the gene matches: 9. CDR3 DNA sequence: TGTGCCAGCAGCTTAGATCCCCTAGCGCGGGGGAATGAGCAGTTCTTC. Translating gives CASSLDPLARGNEQFF.

V and J are TRBV7-9 and TRBJ2-1; D not resolved. CDR1 is SEHNR, CDR2 FQNEAQ, per germline (reference sequence). Trimming removed 5 bases from V and 3 bases from J, with 14 bases in between. The CDR3 loop spans 15 amino acids. The CDR3 bases are TGTGCCAGCAGCCCCCGGGCGGTAAGCTACAATGAGCAGTTCTTC. It codes for CASSPRAVSYNEQFF. Complete variable domain (other parts from reference TRBV7-9 and TRBJ2-1): DTGVSQNPRHKITKRGQNVTFRCDPISEHNRLYWYRQTLGQGPEFLTYFQNEAQLEKSRLLSDRFSAERPKGSFSTLEIQRTEQGDSAMYLCASSPRAVSYNEQFFGPGTRLTVL.

The rearrangement links TRBV27 to TRBJ2-3; D is perhaps TRBD1 (6 bases). The CDR3 contains 13 residues. CDR1 is MNHEY and CDR2 is SMNVEV in the germline V gene (reference sequence). Trimming shortened V by 6 bases and J by 8 bases, and 15 bases separated the two germline ends. CDR3 region: CASRNRLGGTQYF. The CDR3 DNA reads TGTGCCAGCAGGAACCGCCTAGGGGGTACGCAGTATTTT.

As for this clone: With a much larger clone just one base away, this may be a read error. The J gene is TRBJ2-1, the V gene TRBV28; D is unresolved. The germline V and J ends were trimmed by 1 base and 3 bases, with 1 base remaining between them. The CDR3 spans 12 residues. CDR1 and CDR2 from the germline V gene are MDHEN and SYDVKM. As DNA, the CDR3 is TGTGCCAGCAGTTTATTCTACAATGAGCAGTTCTTC. Its translation: CASSLFYNEQFF.

The chain carries TRBV10-1 and TRBJ2-1; D remains ambiguous. Germline-derived CDR1 and CDR2 are WNHNN and SYGVQD (reference sequence). The CDR3 contains 15 residues. V was shortened by 0 bases and J by 0 bases, with 6 bases between the two germline ends. DNA for the CDR3: TGCGCCAGCAGTGAGTCGAAATACTCCTACAATGAGCAGTTCTTC. Amino acids: CASSESKYSYNEQFF.

The rearrangement links TRBV28 to TRBJ2-2; TRBD2 matches 12 bases. CDR1 is MDHEN and CDR2 is SYDVKM in the germline V gene. Trimming took 6 bases from V and 4 from J; bases not matched to a gene: 6. This CDR3 comprises 16 residues. CDR3 coding DNA: TGTGCCAGCAGAGCAACTAGCGGGAGGTCCACCGGGGAGCTGTTTTTT. Translating gives CASRATSGRSTGELFF.

In DNA form, the CDR3 reads TGTGCCAGCAGCTCCGAAGGCACAGATACGCAGTATTTT. Translating gives CASSSEGTDTQYF. The gene calls are TRBV5-6 and TRBJ2-3; D unresolved. V lost 3 bases and J lost 1, with 6 bases in between. The V gene's germline CDR1 is SGHDT and CDR2 YYEEEE. The CDR3 has 13 amino acids.

The chain joins TRBV7-2 to TRBJ2-7; no clear D gene. The CDR3 contains 13 residues. The V and J ends lost 3 bases and 1 base respectively, with 7 bases between them. The germline V gene encodes CDR1 SGHTA and CDR2 FQGNSA. CDR3 nucleotide sequence: TGTGCCAGCAGCTTTTACAGATCCTACGAGCAGTACTTC. Its protein product is CASSFYRSYEQYF. Full variable domain (rest looked up from reference TRBV7-2 and TRBJ2-7): GAGVSQSPSNKVTEKGKDVELRCDPISGHTALYWYRQSLGQGLEFLIYFQGNSAPDKSGLPSDRFSAERTGGSVSTLTIQRTQQEDSAVYLCASSFYRSYEQYFGPGTRLTVT.

V gene TRBV15 combines with J gene TRBJ2-1, with 7 bases lining up with TRBD2. The germline gives CDR1 LNHNV, CDR2 YYDKDF (reference sequence). This CDR3 spans 15 amino acids. V gave up 1 base and J gave up 3 bases; unmatched junction bases: 3. DNA of the CDR3: TGTGCCACCAGCAGAGGGGAGGGCCTCTACAATGAGCAGTTCTTC. It yields the protein CATSRGEGLYNEQFF.

The chain employs TRBV9 and TRBJ2-1; D may correspond to TRBD1 or TRBD2 (6 bases each). This CDR3 is 16 amino acids long. CDR1 is SGDLS and CDR2 is YYNGEE in the germline V gene. The V end was cut by 4 bases, the J end by 2 bases, with 16 bases between. CDR3 amino acids: CASSPPTGGTYNEQFF. The CDR3 DNA reads TGTGCCAGCAGCCCCCCGACAGGAGGGACCTACAATGAGCAGTTCTTC.

CDR3 nucleotides: TGTGCCAGCAGTACCCTTTCGACCAGTCGCAATGAGCAGTTCTTC. Translation gives CASSTLSTSRNEQFF. The rearrangement uses TRBV6-5 and TRBJ2-1; no reliable D call. The germline V and J ends were trimmed by 5 bases and 6 bases, with 17 bases remaining between them. Germline V CDR1 and CDR2: MNHEY, SVGAGI. The CDR3 loop spans 15 amino acids.

The rearrangement joins TRBV10-3 to TRBJ2-1; D ambiguous. Per germline, CDR1 ENHRY and CDR2 SYGVKD. V lost 8 bases, J lost 12 bases, and 14 bases lay in between. The CDR3 covers 11 residues. CDR3 DNA: TGTGCCATCGGAGACGTCCCTGGGCAGTTCTTC. Encoded protein: CAIGDVPGQFF.

V is TRBV7-9 and J is TRBJ2-1; D remains ambiguous. CDR1 and CDR2 from the germline V gene are SEHNR and FQNEAQ (reference sequence). V was trimmed by 7 bases and J by 2 bases, leaving 12 bases between them. CDR3 length: 14 amino acids. The CDR3 coding sequence is TGTGCCAGCACCCATAATGGAACCTACAATGAGCAGTTCTTC. This sequence encodes CASTHNGTYNEQFF.

The chain recombines TRBV11-2 with TRBJ2-5; D may be TRBD2 (6 bases). Trimming stripped 6 bases from V and 6 bases from J, with 14 bases between. The germline V gene encodes CDR1 SGHAT and CDR2 FQNNGV. The CDR3 is made up of 13 amino acids. The CDR3 spells CASRPTSIQTQYF. DNA of the CDR3: TGTGCCAGCAGGCCTACTAGCATTCAGACCCAGTACTTC.

This clone has only one observation. The chain combines TRBV6-6 with TRBJ2-2, with 12 bases aligning to TRBD1. From germline, CDR1 is MNHNY and CDR2 SVGAGI (reference sequence). V was pared by 6 bases and J by 7 bases, with 6 bases of the junction left unmatched. The CDR3 consists of 15 residues. CDR3 bases: TGTGCCAGCAGCTTGGGACAGGGGGCGGGCGGGGAGCTGTTTTTT. It encodes CASSLGQGAGGELFF.

The chain has TRBV10-2 and TRBJ1-2; D perhaps matches TRBD1 (6 bases). With 8 bases removed from V and 3 bases from J, the gap between germline ends came to 19 bases. There are 15 residues in the CDR3. Germline loops: CDR1 WSHSY, CDR2 SAAADI. As DNA, the CDR3 is TGCGCCAGCCTCGGGATTTGGGGGCGCGACTATGGCTACACCTTC. As protein: CASLGIWGRDYGYTF.

The V and J genes are TRBV7-9 and TRBJ2-1; 10 bases match TRBD1. This CDR3 comprises 16 residues. Germline V gives CDR1 SEHNR, CDR2 FQNEAQ (reference sequence). Germline trimming cut 5 bases from V and 0 bases from J; bases unmatched to any gene: 4. The CDR3 DNA is TGTGCCAGCAGCGAAGGGACAGGGGCCTCCTACAATGAGCAGTTCTTC. This encodes CASSEGTGASYNEQFF.

In this sample, this clone turned up once. CDR3 nucleotide sequence: TGTGCCACCAGCCTGGCCCCTTCCGGGGAGCTGTTTTTT. Protein sequence: CATSLAPSGELFF. The gene calls are TRBV15 and TRBJ2-2; D is unresolved. The CDR3 length is 13 residues. Germline CDR1 LNHNV, CDR2 YYDKDF (reference sequence). Trimming shortened V by 5 bases and J by 6 bases, and 10 bases separated the two germline ends.

This sequence joins TRBV7-9 and TRBJ2-7; D perhaps matches TRBD2 (6 bases). The germline V gene encodes CDR1 SEHNR and CDR2 FQNEAQ (reference sequence). This CDR3 is built from 15 residues. V was shortened by 6 bases and J by 3 bases, with 18 bases between the two germline ends. The chain's CDR3 is CASSHQGRGGYEQYF. The CDR3 DNA reads as TGTGCCAGCAGTCACCAGGGCCGGGGAGGCTACGAGCAGTACTTC. The complete variable domain, with remaining parts taken from reference TRBV7-9 and TRBJ2-7, reads DTGVSQNPRHKITKRGQNVTFRCDPISEHNRLYWYRQTLGQGPEFLTYFQNEAQLEKSRLLSDRFSAERPKGSFSTLEIQRTEQGDSAMYLCASSHQGRGGYEQYFGPGTRLTVT.

The chain combines TRBV7-9 with TRBJ2-1; possible D gene TRBD2, 5 bases. The V end was cut by 0 bases, the J end by 6 bases, with 9 bases between. CDR1 SEHNR and CDR2 FQNEAQ come from the germline V gene (reference sequence). The CDR3 covers 14 residues. CDR3 amino acids: CASSLAGVGNEQFF. CDR3 nucleotide sequence: TGTGCCAGCAGCTTAGCGGGAGTGGGCAATGAGCAGTTCTTC.